Below, 21 T cell receptor beta chains from the same sample are listed, as sequenced in a study of Ad26.COV2.S vaccination and SARS-CoV-2 variants (dated by TCRdb to the early 2020s). Library preparation was by the immunoSEQ multiplex PCR assay. The source is immuneACCESS, and TCRdb retained only in-frame sequences with V and J called. Part of the clones is not carried over; for the studies checked, unresolved V genes explain less than half of this, and the remainder is unexplained. The sample records about 320,000 clones, 70% to 90% of which are singletons. The leading ten clones occupy about 2.1% of the sample. Read against the paper, the sample's treatment or condition label means: around 19 received Ad26.COV2.S at low or high dose, single or two shots; five or six received placebo; per-sample allocation not given. Repertoires of vaccine and placebo recipients were sequenced from samples taken on day 63 after the first injection.

The sequencing here drew on peripheral blood, taken in a trial of Ad26.COV2.S vaccine versus placebo. The source is a person aged 18-65 years who received the Ad26.COV2.S COVID-19 vaccine or a placebo.

The chain links TRBV11-2 to TRBJ2-2; D remains ambiguous. Looked up from germline, CDR1 is SGHAT and CDR2 is FQNNGV. The CDR3 has 15 amino acids. Trimming shortened V by 3 bases and J by 6 bases, and 14 bases separated the two germline ends. CDR3 sequence (DNA): TGTGCCAGCAGCTTCTCCATGACGGGCGCCGGGGAGCTGTTTTTT. Protein: CASSFSMTGAGELFF.

This clone was seen just once. The J gene is TRBJ2-2, the V gene TRBV2; TRBD1 agrees at 9 bases. Looked up from germline, CDR1 is SNHLY and CDR2 is FYNNEI. Trimming took 6 bases from V and 5 from J; bases not matched to a gene: 7. CDR3 size: 15 residues. CDR3 region: CASSPLGQGTGELFF. CDR3 DNA: TGTGCCAGCAGCCCACTAGGACAGGGGACCGGGGAGCTGTTTTTT.

This chain links TRBV6-5 with TRBJ1-6; 8 nucleotides line up with TRBD1. Losses at the gene ends were 6 bases for V and 7 bases for J; bases not matched to a gene: 5. Looked up from germline, CDR1 is MNHEY and CDR2 is SVGAGI. The CDR3 consists of 14 residues. The CDR3 nucleotides are TGTGCCAGCAGCCAGACAGGGGCGAATTCACCCCTCCACTTT. Translated, it gives CASSQTGANSPLHF.

The genes are TRBV3-1 (or the pseudogene TRBV3-2) and TRBJ2-6; no clear D. The CDR3 extends over 16 amino acids. Germline CDR1 and CDR2: LGHDT and YNNKEL (reference sequence). The ends were cut back, 4 bases at V and 2 bases at J, with 12 bases in the middle. The CDR3 DNA is TGTGCCAGCAGCCCTTCTCGAGTACCTGGGGCCAACGTCCTGACTTTC. This codes for CASSPSRVPGANVLTF.

DNA for the CDR3: TGTGCCAGCAGCCTTAACACCGGGGAGCTGTTTTTT. This codes for CASSLNTGELFF. This rearrangement joins TRBV7-9 to TRBJ2-2; D remains unclear. The CDR3 totals 12 residues. The V end was cut by 5 bases, the J end by 2 bases, with 3 bases between. Germline values: CDR1 SEHNR, CDR2 FQNEAQ (reference sequence).

This clone turned up a few times. The chain is built from TRBV9 and TRBJ1-5; 7 nucleotides align to TRBD1. Germline V gene lookup returns CDR1 SGDLS and CDR2 YYNGEE. Trimming cost V 0 bases and J 6 bases; bases outside gene matches: 3. CDR3 length: 14 residues. The CDR3 spells CASSVGGGPQPQHF. Here the CDR3 DNA reads TGTGCCAGCAGCGTAGGAGGGGGCCCTCAGCCCCAGCATTTT.

The rearrangement links TRBV7-3 to TRBJ2-5, with 11 bases aligning to TRBD2. Germline CDR1 reads SGHTA; CDR2 reads FQGTGA. The trim removed 5 bases at V and 5 bases at J, leaving 7 bases unmatched. This CDR3 contains 15 residues. CDR3 bases: TGTGCCAGCAGCCCCGGGACTAGCGGTATTGAGACCCAGTACTTC. Protein product: CASSPGTSGIETQYF.

This clone has a single count. The V call is TRBV6-2 or TRBV6-3, the J call TRBJ2-1; no firm D call. The CDR3 consists of 12 residues. V was clipped by 6 bases and J by 8 bases, with 11 bases between them. Germline CDR1 is MNHEY and CDR2 is SVGEGT. The CDR3 loop is CASRPPWHEQFF. The CDR3 bases are TGTGCCAGCAGACCTCCGTGGCATGAGCAGTTCTTC.

The rearrangement links TRBV5-1 to TRBJ2-7; D unresolved. This CDR3 is 18 amino acids long. V lost 4 bases to trimming and J lost 0 bases, with 23 bases between them. From germline, CDR1 is SGHRS and CDR2 YFSETQ. CDR3 in DNA: TGCGCCAGCAGCGCCTCTTTTGACGGACGCGAGGACTCCTACGAGCAGTACTTC. This sequence encodes CASSASFDGREDSYEQYF.

In this sample, this clone turned up a few times. The rearrangement uses TRBV3-1 (or the pseudogene TRBV3-2) and TRBJ1-6; 11 positions agree with TRBD1. The CDR3 runs to 16 residues. Trimming removed 1 base from V and 8 bases from J; junction bases left unmatched: 4. The germline gives CDR1 LGHDT, CDR2 YNNKEL (reference sequence). In DNA form, the CDR3 reads TGTGCCAGCAGCCAAGCCGGGACAGGGGGGGATTCACCCCTCCACTTT. It specifies CASSQAGTGGDSPLHF.

The chain combines TRBV12-3 or TRBV12-4 with TRBJ1-2; D perhaps matches TRBD1 (5 bases). CDR3 length: 12 residues. The V and J ends lost 3 bases and 7 bases respectively, with 9 bases between them. The CDR3 region has the DNA TGTGCCAGCAGTTTTTGGGGGTCTGGCTACACCTTC. Its protein is CASSFWGSGYTF.

V and J are TRBV7-3 and TRBJ2-1; D is possibly TRBD2 (6 bases). The CDR3 has 16 residues. Trimming shortened V by 5 bases and J by 0 bases, and 14 bases separated the two germline ends. Germline loops: CDR1 SGHTA, CDR2 FQGTGA. The CDR3 here is CASSVQGGLSYNEQFF. The CDR3 DNA reads as TGTGCCAGCAGCGTCCAAGGAGGGCTCTCCTACAATGAGCAGTTCTTC.

This sequence joins TRBV4-1 and TRBJ1-1; 9 nucleotides line up with TRBD1. V was clipped by 4 bases and J by 8 bases; unmatched bases: 8. Germline CDR1 is MGHRA and CDR2 is YSYEKL. This CDR3 is built from 14 residues. CDR3 nucleotides: TGCGCCAGCAGCCGCCGGGACAGGGAGTTCGAAGCTTTCTTT. The encoded protein is CASSRRDREFEAFF.

CDR3 amino acids: CSVEGTFNEQFF. DNA of the CDR3: TGCAGCGTTGAAGGGACATTTAATGAGCAGTTCTTC. The chain uses TRBV29-1 and TRBJ2-1; D is perhaps TRBD1 (5 bases). The CDR3 is made up of 12 amino acids. Germline CDR1 reads SQVTM; CDR2 reads ANQGSEA. With 1 base removed from V and 7 bases from J, the gap between germline ends came to 8 bases.

The chain joins TRBV6-5 to TRBJ1-1; D remains ambiguous. CDR1 is MNHEY and CDR2 is SVGAGI in the germline V gene. Between the trimmed V and J ends, which lost 2 bases and 1 base, there was a span of 14 bases. The CDR3 loop spans 16 amino acids. Written as DNA, the CDR3 is TGTGCCAGCAGTTACGCTACCATCCAGAGGAACACTGAAGCTTTCTTT. Translated: CASSYATIQRNTEAFF.

As DNA, the CDR3 is TGTGCCAGCAGTGAGACGGGACAGCTCTCCTACGAGCAGTACTTC. It codes for CASSETGQLSYEQYF. V and J are TRBV6-1 and TRBJ2-7; TRBD1 matches at 7 bases. Germline V lookup: CDR1 MNHNS, CDR2 SASEGT. V shed 3 bases, J shed 0 bases, and the junction held 5 bases outside the gene matches. The CDR3 loop spans 15 amino acids.

The rearrangement joins TRBV16 to TRBJ2-1; D tentatively reads TRBD1 or TRBD2 (6 bases each). This CDR3 has 13 amino acids. Per the germline V gene, CDR1 is KGHSY and CDR2 is FQNENV. The V end was cut by 4 bases, the J end by 8 bases, with 12 bases between. As DNA, the CDR3 is TGTGCCAGCAGCCCCTTTGGGGGGCATGAGCAGTTCTTC. Protein sequence: CASSPFGGHEQFF.

The V gene is TRBV15, the J gene TRBJ2-1; 14 nucleotides align to TRBD2. Germline CDR1 reads LNHNV; CDR2 reads YYDKDF (reference sequence). This CDR3 contains 19 residues. Trimming cost V 0 bases and J 4 bases; bases outside gene matches: 8. The chain's CDR3 is CATSRDQTSGGAWYNEQFF. The CDR3 DNA sequence: TGTGCCACCAGCAGAGATCAGACTAGCGGGGGGGCTTGGTACAATGAGCAGTTCTTC.

This clone was counted once. The chain is built from TRBV20-1 and TRBJ2-7; D is unresolved. Germline CDR1 DFQATT, CDR2 SNEGSKA (reference sequence). The V end lost 3 bases, the J end lost 7 bases, and 10 bases lay between the germline ends. This CDR3 contains 11 residues. In DNA, the CDR3 is TGCAGTGCTAGGGGTCTGGGGGAGCAGTACTTC. Residues: CSARGLGEQYF.

The chain joins TRBV18 to TRBJ1-3, with no clear D. The germline V gene has CDR1 KGHSH and CDR2 LQKENI. Trimming removed 3 bases from V and 0 bases from J, with 24 bases in between. This CDR3 contains 20 residues. The CDR3 DNA follows: TGTGCCAGCTCACCGCGGCCCACGCAAGCCCGACGGAACTCTGGAAACACCATATATTTT. Translating gives CASSPRPTQARRNSGNTIYF.

The chain carries TRBV3-1 (or the pseudogene TRBV3-2) and TRBJ1-6; possibly TRBD1 for D (5 bases). This CDR3 region has 16 residues. Trimming removed 8 bases from V and 8 bases from J, with 22 bases in between. Germline values: CDR1 LGHDT, CDR2 YNNKEL (reference sequence). For the CDR3, the DNA is TGTGCCAGCCGCCCTCCCGGAACGAAAGGGGATTCACCCCTCCACTTT. It codes for CASRPPGTKGDSPLHF.